The sample holds one count of the clone carrying this T cell receptor beta chain. Authors' data handling: Estimates of nucleated cell counts were drawn from the amplification of reference gene primers. The assay was immunoSEQ multiplex PCR, and TCRdb's table has in-frame clones only and misses some. D and trimming were read from the DNA, whereas the V and J calls and clone size are those reported in that table. The repertoire consists of 300,000 to 350,000 clones, with around 87% occurring once and the leading ten covering 4% to 5.5%. The V segment lost 5 bases and the J segment 0 bases; nucleotides outside the gene matches: 19. The V gene's germline CDR1 is MDHEN and CDR2 SYDVKM. CDR3 length equals 20 residues. Which cohort a participant joined came from the clinical history participants gave. The data were obtained in a study of blood T cell repertoires in COVID-19. Study-level information: The United States, Italy and Spain supplied acute and convalescent COVID-19 samples. In each case, the material was cDNA or gDNA derived from T cells, B-cell-depleted T cells, or PBMCs.

The sequencing sample was made of PBMCs or T cells enriched from blood (not recorded which). V and J are TRBV28 and TRBJ2-1; 7 nucleotides line up with TRBD2. The source of this sequence is a woman younger than 30 with acute COVID-19. The CDR3 nucleotides read TGTGCCAGCAGTACTGAGCGGGATAATCAGTTTAGAAGCTCCTACAATGAGCAGTTCTTC. Its protein is CASSTERDNQFRSSYNEQFF.